Sequencing of this T cell receptor beta chain was carried out in a study of T cells in Graves' hyperthyroidism and ophthalmopathy. Study in general: Peripheral blood specimens were obtained at initial diagnosis, prior to any treatment.

RNA transcripts provided the source from which TCR beta CDR3 regions were amplified. HTBI primers were used for first-round RT-PCR of the TCR CDR3. Each CDR3 protein is one row after TCRdb ran MiXCR on the multiplex PCR reads. This table holds 300,000 to 350,000 distinct CDR3 sequences, about 18% found once. About this clonotype itself: Its antigen is not known.

Findings and caveats of the study: With a median lead of approximately 6 months before onset, the model predicted ophthalmopathy.

Trimming stripped 4 bases from V and 0 bases from J, with 10 bases between. The CDR3 has 15 residues. CDR1 is SGHRS, CDR2 YFSETQ, per germline. Stability of Graves' hyperthyroidism was defined as absent ophthalmopathy progression within 18 months. Disease duration under 2 months; hyperthyroidism patients were aged 18 to 65. The sample comprised blood. The clonotype comes from a woman aged 45-65 years with Graves' hyperthyroidism. The chain combines TRBV5-1 with TRBJ2-2; possible D gene TRBD2, 6 bases. CDR3 DNA: TGCGCCAGCAGCCCGGGACTTTCGAACACCGGGGAGCTGTTTTTT. The encoded protein is CASSPGLSNTGELFF.